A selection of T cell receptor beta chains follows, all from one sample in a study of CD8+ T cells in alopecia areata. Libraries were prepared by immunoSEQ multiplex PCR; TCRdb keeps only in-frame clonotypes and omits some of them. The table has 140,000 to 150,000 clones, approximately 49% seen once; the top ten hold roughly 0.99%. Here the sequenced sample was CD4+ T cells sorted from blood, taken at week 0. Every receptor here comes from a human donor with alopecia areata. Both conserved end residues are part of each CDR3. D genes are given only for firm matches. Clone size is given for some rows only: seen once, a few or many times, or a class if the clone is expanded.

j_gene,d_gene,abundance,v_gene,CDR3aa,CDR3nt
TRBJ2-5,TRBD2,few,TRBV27,CASSDAGTSGPQYF,TGTGCCAGCAGCGACGCCGGGACTAGCGGGCCCCAGTACTTC
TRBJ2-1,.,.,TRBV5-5,CASGKIGNEQFF,TGTGCCAGCGGAAAGATAGGCAATGAGCAGTTCTTC
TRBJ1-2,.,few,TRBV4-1,CASSQGLIGSRAGYTF,TGCGCCAGCAGCCAAGGTTTAATCGGAAGTAGGGCTGGCTACACCTTC
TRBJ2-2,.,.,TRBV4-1,CASSQDRTLRTNTGELFF,TGCGCCAGCAGCCAAGATAGGACACTAAGGACGAACACCGGGGAGCTGTTTTTT
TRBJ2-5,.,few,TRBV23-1,CASSEKTRSSETQYF,TGCGCCAGCAGTGAGAAGACCCGGTCAAGCGAGACCCAGTACTTC
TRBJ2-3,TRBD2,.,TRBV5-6,CASSFSGRALTDTQYF,TGTGCCAGCAGCTTTAGCGGGAGGGCCCTCACAGATACGCAGTATTTT
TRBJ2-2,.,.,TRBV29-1,CSAEGPNTGELFF,TGCAGCGCCGAGGGGCCGAACACCGGGGAGCTGTTTTTT
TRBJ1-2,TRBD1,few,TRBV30,CACRTGPNYGYTF,TGTGCCTGCCGGACAGGGCCCAACTATGGCTACACCTTC
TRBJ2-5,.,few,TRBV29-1,CSAGTLYETQYF,TGCAGCGCCGGGACACTCTATGAGACCCAGTACTTC
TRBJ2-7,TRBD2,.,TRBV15,CATRLSTSVDYEQYF,TGTGCCACCCGACTCTCGACTAGCGTTGACTACGAGCAGTACTTC
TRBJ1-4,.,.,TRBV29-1,CSVRYEVANEKLFF,TGCAGCGTCCGGTATGAGGTTGCTAATGAAAAACTGTTTTTT
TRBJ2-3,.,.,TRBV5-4,CASSLRGADTQYF,TGTGCCAGCAGCTTAAGGGGAGCCGATACGCAGTATTTT
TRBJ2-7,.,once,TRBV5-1,CASSFRTDSYEQYF,TGCGCCAGCAGCTTTCGTACGGACTCCTACGAGCAGTACTTC
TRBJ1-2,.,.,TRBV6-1,CASSEGWESYTF,TGTGCCAGCAGTGAAGGGTGGGAGAGCTACACCTTC
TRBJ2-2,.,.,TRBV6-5,CASSLRGQVGELFF,TGTGCCAGCAGTCTCCGGGGGCAAGTCGGGGAGCTGTTTTTT
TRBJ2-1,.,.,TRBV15,CATSRVGSTEQFF,TGTGCCACCAGCAGGGTGGGTTCTACTGAGCAGTTCTTC
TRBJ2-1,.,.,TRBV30,CACRANGGNEQFF,TGTGCCTGCCGGGCGAACGGAGGAAATGAGCAGTTCTTC
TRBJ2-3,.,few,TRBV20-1,CSASTDTQYF,TGCAGTGCTAGCACAGATACGCAGTATTTT
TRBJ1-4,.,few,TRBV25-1,CASSESKGFGEKLFF,TGTGCCAGCAGTGAATCAAAGGGATTCGGTGAAAAACTGTTTTTT
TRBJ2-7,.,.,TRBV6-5,CATSRTSYEQYF,TGTGCCACCTCTCGGACCTCCTACGAGCAGTACTTC
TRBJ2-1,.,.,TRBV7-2,CASSLSRGNEQFF,TGTGCCAGCAGCTTATCCCGGGGGAATGAGCAGTTCTTC
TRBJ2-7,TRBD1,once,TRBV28,CASSLYSGTGGEQYF,TGTGCCAGCAGTTTGTACTCCGGGACAGGGGGCGAGCAGTACTTC
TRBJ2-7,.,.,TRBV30,CAWDLGYEQYF,TGTGCCTGGGACCTCGGTTACGAGCAGTACTTC
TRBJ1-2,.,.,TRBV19,CASTAGANYGYTF,TGTGCCAGTACGGCAGGGGCAAACTATGGCTACACCTTC
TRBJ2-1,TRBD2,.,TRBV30,CAWNPVTSGLNNEQFF,TGTGCCTGGAACCCGGTCACTAGCGGACTAAACAATGAGCAGTTCTTC